This T cell receptor beta chain is drawn from a study of somatic mutations in cytotoxic T cells in rheumatoid arthritis. Study-wide context: Some V beta antibody-stained T-cell populations were flow-sorted at nearly 100% purity, including V beta1+ cells sequenced for TCRB.

Study observations and caveats: The study found that the largest CD8+ clone exceeded 20% of CD8+ cells in about an eighth of the roughly 60 patients.

Points on this clone: What it binds is not known.

In germline, CDR1 is SNHLY, CDR2 FYNNEI. CDR3 length equals 17 residues. Trimming at V came to 3 bases and at J to 0 bases, leaving 11 bases not matched to a gene. Clones were sequenced by immunoSEQ multiplex PCR, and TCRdb holds only the in-frame ones, with some missing. The sample lists about 5,000 clones; about four fifths were seen once. The chain has TRBV2 and TRBJ2-7; 7 bases line up with TRBD2. The sequenced sample was CD8+ T cells sorted from blood, obtained at a follow-up visit. The receptor was derived from a man aged 40-49 years with rheumatoid arthritis. CDR3 sequence: CASSESRAGPSSYEQYF. CDR3 DNA: TGTGCCAGCAGTGAGAGCAGAGCGGGGCCTAGCTCCTACGAGCAGTACTTC.